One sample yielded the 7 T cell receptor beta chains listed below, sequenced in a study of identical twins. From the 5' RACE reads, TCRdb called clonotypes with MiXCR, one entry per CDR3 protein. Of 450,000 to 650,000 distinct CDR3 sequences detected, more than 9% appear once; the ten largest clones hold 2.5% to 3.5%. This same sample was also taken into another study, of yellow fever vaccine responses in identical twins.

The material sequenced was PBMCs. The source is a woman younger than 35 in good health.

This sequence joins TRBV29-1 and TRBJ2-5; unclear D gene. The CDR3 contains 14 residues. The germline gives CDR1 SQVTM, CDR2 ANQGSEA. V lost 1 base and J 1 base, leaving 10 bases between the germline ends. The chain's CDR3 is CSVEAGEIQETQYF. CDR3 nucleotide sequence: TGCAGCGTTGAAGCAGGCGAAATCCAAGAGACCCAGTACTTC.

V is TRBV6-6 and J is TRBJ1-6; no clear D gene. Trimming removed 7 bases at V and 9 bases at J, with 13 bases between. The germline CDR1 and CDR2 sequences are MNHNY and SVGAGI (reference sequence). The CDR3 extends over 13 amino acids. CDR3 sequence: CASTVFPFSPLHF. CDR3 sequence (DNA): TGTGCCAGCACCGTTTTCCCTTTTTCACCCCTCCACTTT.

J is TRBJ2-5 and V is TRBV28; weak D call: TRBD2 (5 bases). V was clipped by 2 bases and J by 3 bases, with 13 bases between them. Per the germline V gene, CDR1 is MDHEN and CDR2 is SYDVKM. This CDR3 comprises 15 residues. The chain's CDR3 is CASSLNYLGEETQYF. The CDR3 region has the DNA TGTGCCAGCAGTTTAAATTACCTGGGAGAAGAGACCCAGTACTTC.

The CDR3 DNA reads as TGTGCCAGCAGCTTAGGGACAGCACTAGGTTGGCCCCAGCATTTT. This encodes CASSLGTALGWPQHF. The genes are TRBV7-2 and TRBJ1-5; a weak D match, TRBD1 (6 bases). The CDR3 contains 15 residues. Germline CDR1 SGHTA, CDR2 FQGNSA. Trimming removed 1 base at V and 9 bases at J, with 16 bases between.

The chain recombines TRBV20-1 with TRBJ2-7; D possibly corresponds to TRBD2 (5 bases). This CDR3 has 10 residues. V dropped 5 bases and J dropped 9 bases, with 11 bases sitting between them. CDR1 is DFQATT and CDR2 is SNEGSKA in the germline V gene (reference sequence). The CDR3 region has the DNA TGCAGTGCTCCTAGCCTCGGGCAGTACTTC. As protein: CSAPSLGQYF.

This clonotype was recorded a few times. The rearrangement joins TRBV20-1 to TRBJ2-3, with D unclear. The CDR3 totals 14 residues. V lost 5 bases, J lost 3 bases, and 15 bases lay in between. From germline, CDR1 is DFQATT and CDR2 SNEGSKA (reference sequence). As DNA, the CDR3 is TGCAGTGCTGCACGAACTAACGGAACAGATACGCAGTATTTT. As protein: CSAARTNGTDTQYF.

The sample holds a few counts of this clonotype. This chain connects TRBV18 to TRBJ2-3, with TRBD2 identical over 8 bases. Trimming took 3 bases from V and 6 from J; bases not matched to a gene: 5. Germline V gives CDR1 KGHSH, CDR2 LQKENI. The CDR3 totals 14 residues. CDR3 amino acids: CASSPGLGGDTQYF. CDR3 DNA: TGTGCCAGCTCACCGGGACTAGGAGGGGATACGCAGTATTTT.